This TCR beta chain derives from a study of T cells in pancreatic ductal adenocarcinoma. Study-wide findings and caveats: The resected cohort was biased toward the minority with early-stage disease. Tumors hold more CD45RO+ effector T cells, which may bias toward lower diversity. Compared with tumor, blood showed more total productive templates and roughly 8-fold more clonotypes. Mean clonality was around 0.11 in tumors and roughly 0.072 in blood, not significantly different.

Note on this clone: The antigen is unknown.

There are 15 residues in the CDR3. The ends lost 5 bases at V and 8 bases at J; junction bases unmatched: 6. The germline V gene has CDR1 MNHEY and CDR2 SMNVEV (reference sequence). Surgery without prior neoadjuvant therapy was the treatment of the selected pancreatic ductal adenocarcinoma patients. Assay: immunoSEQ multiplex PCR; the TCRdb copy retains only in-frame clones and omits some. This table has over 85,000 clones, about 95% appearing once. V is TRBV27 and J is TRBJ2-1; 13 positions agree with TRBD2. Sequencing was carried out using PBMCs. The TCR sequence derives from a human donor with pancreatic ductal adenocarcinoma. The CDR3 bases are TGTGCCAGCAGTCCTCGACTAGCGGGAGGATATGAGCAGTTCTTC. It specifies CASSPRLAGGYEQFF.